Presented here are 7 T cell receptor beta chains from one specimen sequenced in a study of T cell responses to AZD1222 COVID-19 vaccine (dated by TCRdb to the early 2020s). The library was built by means of the immunoSEQ multiplex PCR assay. This immuneACCESS table, as held by TCRdb, lists in-frame sequences with V and J called but not all clones. Of the missing ones, under half trace to an unresolved V gene in checked studies; the others have no known cause. The sample profile shows 120,000 or so clones; about 91% of them were found once. The ten largest clonotypes hold about 2.7% of the sample. The time point label on this specimen signifies: baseline before first vaccination. Sample: peripheral blood, taken on day 0 of AZD1222 vaccination. Receptors were obtained from an adult in good health.

J is TRBJ2-1 and V is TRBV25-1, with 8 bases identical to TRBD2. This CDR3 contains 16 residues. Germline V gene sequence: CDR1 MGHDK, CDR2 SYGVNS. V shed 0 bases, J shed 7 bases, and the junction held 8 bases outside the gene matches. CDR3 region: CASSEYQAGDVNEQFF. The CDR3 coding sequence is TGTGCCAGCAGTGAATATCAAGCGGGAGATGTTAATGAGCAGTTCTTC.

The chain's CDR3 is CASSPDGGRPGPQYF. The CDR3 DNA reads TGTGCCAGCTCACCAGATGGCGGACGTCCCGGGCCCCAGTACTTC. The chain recombines TRBV18 with TRBJ2-5; no reliable D call. V was trimmed by 2 bases and J by 9 bases, leaving 19 bases between them. The CDR3 is made up of 15 amino acids. Germline V gene lookup returns CDR1 KGHSH and CDR2 LQKENI.

CDR3 sequence (DNA): TGTGCCAGCAGCCAAACCCCGGGCCGCTACGAGCAGTACTTC. Protein: CASSQTPGRYEQYF. The rearrangement links TRBV13 to TRBJ2-7, with D hard to call. V was cut by 5 bases and J by 3 bases, with 14 bases left in between. CDR1 and CDR2 (germline): PRHDT, FYEKMQ (reference sequence). This CDR3 spans 14 amino acids.

CDR3 amino acids: CASSRGRPYEQYF. Here the CDR3 DNA reads TGTGCCAGCAGCAGGGGGCGTCCCTACGAGCAGTACTTC. This chain uses TRBV27 with TRBJ2-7; 8 bases map to TRBD1. Unmatched junction bases numbered 3, after V lost 6 bases and J lost 2 bases. Germline CDR1 and CDR2: MNHEY and SMNVEV (reference sequence). The CDR3 is made up of 13 amino acids.

The genes are TRBV6-5 and TRBJ2-7; D call uncertain. Trimming shortened V by 2 bases and J by 6 bases, and 8 bases separated the two germline ends. Germline CDR1 is MNHEY and CDR2 is SVGAGI. There are 12 residues in the CDR3. The CDR3 region is CASSYGVGEQYF. In DNA form, the CDR3 reads TGTGCCAGCAGTTACGGGGTTGGCGAGCAGTACTTC.

In this sample, this clone turned up once. V and J are TRBV5-1 and TRBJ1-1; the D gene is possibly TRBD1 (6 bases). The CDR3 is 14 residues long. From germline, CDR1 is SGHRS and CDR2 YFSETQ. V lost 3 bases and J lost 1, with 10 bases in between. The CDR3 loop reads CASSWGGQNTEAFF. The DNA for the CDR3 is TGCGCCAGCAGCTGGGGGGGACAGAACACTGAAGCTTTCTTT.

The rearrangement uses TRBV6-2 or TRBV6-3 and TRBJ1-5; 7 bases fit TRBD1. The ends lost 4 bases at V and 4 bases at J; junction bases unmatched: 1. This CDR3 contains 13 residues. Looked up from germline, CDR1 is MNHEY and CDR2 is SVGEGT. DNA for the CDR3: TGTGCCAGCAGTTTGACAGGGAATCAGCCCCAGCATTTT. Translated, it gives CASSLTGNQPQHF.